The TCR beta chain under discussion was sequenced for a study of post-analysis software for immune sequencing data. This clonotype was seen only a few times. The antigen remains unidentified. Tagging with unique molecular identifiers was a feature of the TCR beta cDNA libraries. Via MiXCR, TCRdb re-called the PCR reads, giving one row per CDR3 protein. The sample lists some 890,000 distinct CDR3 sequences, roughly 58% occurring once. The CDR3 extends over 14 amino acids. From germline, CDR1 is SGHTA and CDR2 FQGNSA. Between the trimmed V and J ends, which lost 5 bases and 0 bases, there was a span of 11 bases. Study-level results: Diversity measured as normalized Chao1 was significantly lower in multiple sclerosis patients than in controls. Comparison of patients with controls showed five TRBV segments more frequent in patients, TRBV5-6, TRBV5-1 and TRBV20-1 among them.

The sample comprised blood. This rearrangement joins TRBV7-2 to TRBJ2-7, with a weak D call TRBD1 (7 bases). This TCR was recovered from a girl aged 5-17 years with multiple sclerosis. CDR3 bases: TGTGCCAGCAGCCAGGGGGGCCTCTCCTACGAGCAGTACTTC. Its translation: CASSQGGLSYEQYF.